The next 6 T cell receptor beta chains were all read from a single sample in a study of blood T cell repertoires in COVID-19. Measured with immunoSEQ multiplex PCR; TCRdb has only the in-frame clones, and not every one. The sample lists around 41,000 clones; 90% were seen once. Sequenced material: peripheral blood. The receptors originated from a human donor in a cohort sampled during active COVID-19.

This clone was seen just once. This chain links TRBV5-5 with TRBJ2-3, with TRBD2 matching 7 bases. The V gene's germline CDR1 is SGHKS and CDR2 YYEKEE (reference sequence). This CDR3 is 17 amino acids long. With V trimmed by 2 bases and J by 1 base, 10 bases remained unmatched. CDR3 sequence reads: CASSFWEGQIGTDTQYF. The CDR3 nucleotides read TGTGCCAGCAGCTTCTGGGAGGGGCAAATTGGCACAGATACGCAGTATTTT. The variable domain in full, completed from reference TRBV5-5 and TRBJ2-3, reads DAGVTQSPTHLIKTRGQQVTLRCSPISGHKSVSWYQQVLGQGPQFIFQYYEKEERGRGNFPDRFSARQFPNYSSELNVNALLLGDSALYLCASSFWEGQIGTDTQYFGPGTRLTVL.

This clone has only a few counts. The chain recombines TRBV29-1 with TRBJ1-2; TRBD1 matches at 7 bases. The CDR3 consists of 13 residues. V was pared by 6 bases and J by 2 bases, with 6 bases of the junction left unmatched. CDR1 is SQVTM, CDR2 ANQGSEA, per germline. The CDR3 nucleotides are TGCAGCGTCAGGACAGGAGAGAACTATGGCTACACCTTC. Protein product: CSVRTGENYGYTF.

The V call is TRBV4-2, the J call TRBJ2-3; 10 nucleotides agree with TRBD2. The CDR3 is 18 amino acids. Trimming at V came to 0 bases and at J to 4 bases, leaving 10 bases not matched to a gene. Germline CDR1 and CDR2: LGHNA and YNFKEQ. CDR3 sequence (DNA): TGTGCCAGCAGCCAAGAGACGGCTAGCGGGAGTTGGGCAGATACGCAGTATTTT. This encodes CASSQETASGSWADTQYF.

The J gene is TRBJ2-2, the V gene TRBV9, with 9 nucleotides matching TRBD2. V lost 4 bases and J lost 5; bases outside the gene matches: 12. Germline V gives CDR1 SGDLS, CDR2 YYNGEE. The CDR3 has 17 residues. Written as DNA, the CDR3 is TGTGCCAGCAGCCCCTGGCTAGCGGGGAGCTCAACCGGGGAGCTGTTTTTT. It is translated as CASSPWLAGSSTGELFF.

The rearrangement uses TRBV5-6 and TRBJ1-1; weak D call: TRBD1 (5 bases). The CDR3 length is 16 residues. Trimming stripped 1 base from V and 0 bases from J, with 13 bases between. Per germline, CDR1 SGHDT and CDR2 YYEEEE. CDR3 bases: TGTGCCAGCAGCTTGCGGGGGGGATCTGTGAACACTGAAGCTTTCTTT. As protein: CASSLRGGSVNTEAFF. Filled out from reference TRBV5-6 and TRBJ1-1, the complete variable domain reads DAGVTQSPTHLIKTRGQQVTLRCSPKSGHDTVSWYQQALGQGPQFIFQYYEEEERQRGNFPDRFSGHQFPNYSSELNVNALLLGDSALYLCASSLRGGSVNTEAFFGQGTRLTVV.

The chain couples TRBV7-8 to TRBJ2-5; maybe TRBD2 (7 bases). The germline V and J ends were trimmed by 3 bases and 1 base, with 15 bases remaining between them. Per germline, CDR1 SGHVS and CDR2 FQNEAQ. There are 16 residues in the CDR3. The CDR3 here is CASSFPRRGPQETQYF. The DNA for the CDR3 is TGTGCCAGCAGCTTCCCCCGGCGGGGGCCCCAAGAGACCCAGTACTTC.